Below, 7 T cell receptor beta chains from the same sample are listed, as sequenced in a study of CD8 T cells in Susac syndrome. RNA in amounts of 0.5 to 1 ug was reverse transcribed with random hexamers. TCRdb redid the calling of the immunoSEQ multiplex PCR reads with MiXCR, one entry per CDR3 protein. The table lists around 160,000 distinct CDR3 sequences, around 96% of them singletons. Material: CD4+ T cells from PBMCs. These receptors were taken from a human donor in good health.

This clonotype has only one observation. V is TRBV23-1 and J is TRBJ1-6, with D unresolved. Being an ORF, TRBV23-1 has a function that is uncertain. The CDR3 has 14 residues. V shed 5 bases and J shed 7 bases, with 12 bases lying between them. CDR3: CASSSSVGNSPLHF. The CDR3 coding sequence is TGCGCCAGCAGTTCAAGCGTGGGGAATTCACCCCTCCACTTT.

The chain employs TRBV10-3 and TRBJ1-5; D may be TRBD1 (6 bases). V was cut by 5 bases and J by 7 bases, with 12 bases left in between. Germline V gene sequence: CDR1 ENHRY, CDR2 SYGVKD. The CDR3 is 13 amino acids. The CDR3 bases are TGTGCCATCAGTTGGAACAGGGACCAGCCCCAGCATTTT. It translates to CAISWNRDQPQHF.

The genes are TRBV27 and TRBJ1-6; D is unclear. This CDR3 comprises 13 residues. CDR1 is MNHEY and CDR2 is SMNVEV in the germline V gene (reference sequence). The V and J ends lost 2 bases and 10 bases respectively, with 9 bases between them. Here the CDR3 reads CASSLEARSPLHF. CDR3 in DNA: TGTGCCAGCAGTTTAGAGGCGCGGTCACCCCTCCACTTT.

The rearrangement joins TRBV7-9 to TRBJ2-3, with unresolved D. CDR1 SEHNR and CDR2 FQNEAQ come from the germline V gene (reference sequence). V shed 8 bases and J shed 5 bases, with 8 bases lying between them. The CDR3 spans 11 residues. For the CDR3, the DNA is TGTGCCAGCGGCGTGGGAGATACGCAGTATTTT. Its protein is CASGVGDTQYF.

The V and J genes are TRBV20-1 and TRBJ2-6; 9 bases are a match to TRBD2. The CDR3 runs to 15 residues. Trimming removed 0 bases from V and 12 bases from J; junction bases left unmatched: 9. Germline loops: CDR1 DFQATT, CDR2 SNEGSKA (reference sequence). CDR3 protein: CSARDSSGGSRVLTF. The CDR3 nucleotides read TGCAGTGCTAGAGATTCCAGCGGGGGGAGTCGCGTCCTGACTTTC.

The V gene is TRBV20-1, the J gene TRBJ1-2; D ambiguous. The CDR3 sequence is 13 residues long. Germline V gives CDR1 DFQATT, CDR2 SNEGSKA (reference sequence). Between the trimmed V and J ends, which lost 3 bases and 8 bases, there was a span of 16 bases. CDR3 in DNA: TGCAGTGCTAGCGGGCCTCGAGGAAGCGGCTACACCTTC. Translating gives CSASGPRGSGYTF.

CDR3 DNA: TGTGCCAGCAGCTTAGAGGCCGTGAGAGCTAACTATGGCTACACCTTC. As protein: CASSLEAVRANYGYTF. This chain uses TRBV7-9 with TRBJ1-2; no clear D. The V end lost 1 base, the J end lost 0 bases, and 12 bases lay between the germline ends. The V gene's germline CDR1 is SEHNR and CDR2 FQNEAQ (reference sequence). The CDR3 is 16 amino acids.